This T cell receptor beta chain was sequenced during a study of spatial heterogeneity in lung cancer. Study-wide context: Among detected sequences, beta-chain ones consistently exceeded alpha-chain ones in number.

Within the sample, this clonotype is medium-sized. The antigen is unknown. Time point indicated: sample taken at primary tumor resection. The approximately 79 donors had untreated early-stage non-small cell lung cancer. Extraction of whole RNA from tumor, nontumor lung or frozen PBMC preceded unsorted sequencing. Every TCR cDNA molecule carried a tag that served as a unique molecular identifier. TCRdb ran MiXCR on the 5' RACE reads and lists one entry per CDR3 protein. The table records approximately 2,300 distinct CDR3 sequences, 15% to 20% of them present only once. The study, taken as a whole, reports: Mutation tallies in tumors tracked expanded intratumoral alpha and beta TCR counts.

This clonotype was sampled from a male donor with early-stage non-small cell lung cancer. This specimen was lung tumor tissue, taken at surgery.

As DNA, the CDR3 is TGCAGTGCCAGGGACACCGACTACGAGCAGTACTTC. Translating gives CSARDTDYEQYF. V is TRBV20-1 and J is TRBJ2-7, with a possible D match to TRBD1 (6 bases). The CDR3 consists of 12 residues. The V gene lost 6 bases and the J gene lost 3 bases, with 12 bases spanning the gap. Germline V gene lookup returns CDR1 DFQATT and CDR2 SNEGSKA (reference sequence).